The 27 T cell receptor beta chains below were found in one sample sequenced in a study of CD8 T cells in ankylosing spondylitis. MiXCR, run by TCRdb on the 5' RACE reads, gives a single entry per CDR3 protein. The top ten hold approximately 15% of the sample, which has about 210,000 distinct CDR3 sequences, around 6.6% seen once. Study-wide results and caveats: Characteristic of ankylosing spondylitis blood, it appeared, was a TCR beta motif comprising about eight highly homologous variants.

Antigen specificity for these receptors is unknown. Sequenced sample: blood, either unsorted or a sorted T cell fraction (not recorded which). The receptor set was obtained from a male donor with ankylosing spondylitis.

This clonotype was counted at least ten times. The J gene is TRBJ2-1, the V gene TRBV27; D gene unclear. The germline CDR1 and CDR2 sequences are MNHEY and SMNVEV (reference sequence). CDR3 length: 16 amino acids. V shed 2 bases and J shed 8 bases, with 19 bases lying between them. The CDR3 sequence is CASSLGTTPLSDEQFF. CDR3 coding DNA: TGTGCCAGCAGTTTAGGAACGACCCCTCTCAGCGATGAGCAGTTCTTC.

The sample holds many counts of this clonotype. The chain employs TRBV10-2 and TRBJ2-3, with TRBD2 matching over 8 bases. Germline CDR1 reads WSHSY; CDR2 reads SAAADI. The CDR3 length is 18 residues. After removal of 0 bases from V and 2 bases from J, the junction contained 10 bases not matched to a gene. This chain's CDR3 is CASSESIPGLDFTDTQYF. DNA for the CDR3: TGCGCCAGCAGTGAGTCGATCCCGGGACTAGATTTCACAGATACGCAGTATTTT.

This clonotype was seen at least ten times. The genes are TRBV6-1 and TRBJ2-7; 8 positions match TRBD1. With 5 bases clipped from V and 3 bases from J, the junction kept 9 bases outside the gene matches. Germline V gene data show CDR1 as MNHNS and CDR2 as SASEGT. This CDR3 is built from 15 residues. In DNA form, the CDR3 reads TGTGCCAGCAGTCCCCGCGGCGGACAGGGCTACGAGCAGTACTTC. Amino acids: CASSPRGGQGYEQYF.

This clonotype was seen a handful of times. V is TRBV5-8 and J is TRBJ2-7; D is ambiguous. The CDR3 sequence is 14 residues long. Germline values: CDR1 SGHTS, CDR2 YDEGEE. The V and J ends lost 3 bases and 0 bases respectively, with 10 bases between them. The CDR3 here is CASSSGPVSYEQYF. Written as DNA, the CDR3 is TGTGCCAGCAGCTCTGGGCCCGTCTCCTACGAGCAGTACTTC.

This clonotype was detected ten times or more. The J gene is TRBJ2-5, the V gene TRBV2; 9 bases agree with TRBD1. The germline gives CDR1 SNHLY, CDR2 FYNNEI. The J segment lost 4 bases and the V segment lost 4 bases, leaving 7 bases of the junction unmatched. CDR3 length: 15 amino acids. The CDR3: CASSVDRGLRETQYF. DNA for the CDR3: TGTGCCAGCAGTGTGGACAGGGGCTTGAGAGAGACCCAGTACTTC. Full variable domain (missing parts from reference TRBV2 and TRBJ2-5): EPEVTQTPSHQVTQMGQEVILRCVPISNHLYFYWYRQILGQKVEFLVSFYNNEISEKSEIFDDQFSVERPDGSNFTLKIRSTKLEDSAMYFCASSVDRGLRETQYFGPGTRLLVL.

This clonotype came up many times. The DNA for the CDR3 is TGTGCCACCAGTGATGGGAACAATGAGCAGTTCTTC. Encoded protein: CATSDGNNEQFF. The rearrangement joins TRBV24-1 to TRBJ2-1; D gene ambiguous. Trimming left V 3 bases short and J 5 bases short, with 4 bases between. Germline V lookup: CDR1 KGHDR, CDR2 SFDVKD. This CDR3 is built from 12 residues.

This clonotype came up many times. The chain is built from TRBV7-9 and TRBJ1-1; D is ambiguous. V lost 1 base to trimming and J lost 8 bases, with 11 bases between them. CDR1 and CDR2 from the germline V gene are SEHNR and FQNEAQ (reference sequence). The CDR3 runs to 13 residues. The CDR3 DNA reads as TGTGCCAGCAGCTTAGTCGATAGCCTAGAAGCTTTCTTT. Its protein is CASSLVDSLEAFF.

Ten or more counts support this clonotype. The chain carries TRBV29-1 and TRBJ1-1; D gene ambiguous. The CDR3 sequence is 12 residues long. Germline CDR1 is SQVTM and CDR2 is ANQGSEA. V dropped 4 bases and J dropped 8 bases, with 14 bases sitting between them. The DNA for the CDR3 is TGCAGCGTTGTATGGTTTCCAGGCGAAGCTTTCTTT. It yields the protein CSVVWFPGEAFF. Together with reference TRBV29-1 and TRBJ1-1, the CDR3 gives the full variable domain: SAVISQKPSRDICQRGTSLTIQCQVDSQVTMMFWYRQQPGQSLTLIATANQGSEATYESGFVIDKFPISRPNLTFSTLTVSNMSPEDSSIYLCSVVWFPGEAFFGQGTRLTVV.

The rearrangement links TRBV7-8 to TRBJ2-7, with D possibly being TRBD1 or TRBD2 (5 bases each). The CDR3 covers 16 residues. Germline V CDR1 and CDR2: SGHVS, FQNEAQ. V lost 5 bases, J lost 3 bases, and 20 bases lay in between. CDR3 sequence reads: CASSMRDGMRRYEQYF. The CDR3 bases are TGTGCCAGCAGCATGAGGGACGGGATGCGCCGCTACGAGCAGTACTTC.

This clonotype was recorded at least ten times. V usage is TRBV15 and J usage is TRBJ2-1, with 9 bases identical to TRBD1. The CDR3 extends over 15 amino acids. Unmatched junction bases numbered 13, after V lost 8 bases and J lost 8 bases. Germline V gives CDR1 LNHNV, CDR2 YYDKDF (reference sequence). The CDR3 here is CATSQGANRGDEQFF. Here the CDR3 DNA reads TGTGCCACCTCACAGGGGGCGAATCGAGGTGATGAGCAGTTCTTC.

This clonotype has a count of ten or more. The chain employs TRBV24-1 and TRBJ2-3; 7 nucleotides line up with TRBD2. Trimming cost V 4 bases and J 4 bases; bases outside gene matches: 7. Germline V CDR1 and CDR2: KGHDR, SFDVKD. This CDR3 is built from 15 residues. The DNA of the CDR3 is TGTGCCACCAGTGACCCCCTACGGGGGGCAGATACGCAGTATTTT. Protein sequence: CATSDPLRGADTQYF.

This clonotype came up a few times. This sequence joins TRBV7-6 and TRBJ2-3; D remains ambiguous. The V gene's germline CDR1 is SGHVS and CDR2 FNYEAQ. Trimming cost V 1 base and J 0 bases, with 11 bases left between them. The CDR3 spans 16 residues. CDR3 sequence: CASSLEAYSSTDTQYF. The CDR3 nucleotides read TGTGCCAGCAGCTTAGAGGCATATTCTAGCACAGATACGCAGTATTTT.

This clonotype has ten or more counts. The rearrangement uses TRBV6-5 and TRBJ2-7, with 11 bases aligning to TRBD1. Germline CDR1 reads MNHEY; CDR2 reads SVGAGI. The junction had 1 base not matched to a gene; V was cut back by 0 bases and J by 3 bases. CDR3 length: 15 amino acids. The CDR3 DNA is TGTGCCAGCAGTTACTCAGGGACAGGGGGCTACGAGCAGTACTTC. It codes for CASSYSGTGGYEQYF.

At least ten counts were recorded for this clonotype. The chain joins TRBV11-2 to TRBJ1-6; D unresolved. Germline CDR1 is SGHAT and CDR2 is FQNNGV. V shed 0 bases and J shed 10 bases, with 13 bases lying between them. The length of the CDR3 is 15 residues. CDR3 nucleotide sequence: TGTGCCAGCAGCTTAGACGGCAGCCCGGGGTCACCCCTCCACTTT. This codes for CASSLDGSPGSPLHF.

This clonotype showed up just a few times. The rearrangement links TRBV7-2 to TRBJ2-7; 8 bases are shared with TRBD2. From germline, CDR1 is SGHTA and CDR2 FQGNSA. The CDR3 has 14 amino acids. V was pared by 3 bases and J by 4 bases, with 5 bases of the junction left unmatched. Written as DNA, the CDR3 is TGTGCCAGCAGCTTTATCGGGGGGGCTTACGAGCAGTACTTC. This codes for CASSFIGGAYEQYF.

This clonotype was observed many times. The J gene is TRBJ2-1, the V gene TRBV27; 9 nucleotides match TRBD2. Per germline, CDR1 MNHEY and CDR2 SMNVEV (reference sequence). Germline trimming cut 2 bases from V and 9 bases from J; bases unmatched to any gene: 8. The CDR3 loop spans 15 amino acids. Here the CDR3 reads CASSLSGRIPGEQFF. CDR3 nucleotides: TGTGCCAGCAGTTTAAGCGGGAGGATTCCCGGTGAGCAGTTCTTC.

The table lists this clonotype with many counts. The rearrangement links TRBV24-1 to TRBJ2-1; D gene ambiguous. The CDR3 length is 13 residues. Germline assignment: CDR1 KGHDR and CDR2 SFDVKD. Trimming removed 11 bases at V and 1 base at J, with 11 bases between. The CDR3 here is CAIGLRSYNEQFF. In nucleotides, the CDR3 is TGTGCCATTGGCCTCCGTTCCTACAATGAGCAGTTCTTC.

In its sample, this clonotype was seen many times. The chain has TRBV15 and TRBJ2-1; D gene ambiguous. Germline V gene data show CDR1 as LNHNV and CDR2 as YYDKDF (reference sequence). The V end was cut by 1 base, the J end by 2 bases, with 12 bases between. The CDR3 consists of 16 residues. The CDR3 nucleotides are TGTGCCACCAGCAGAGTGGCTTCTCCCCCCTACAATGAGCAGTTCTTC. This translates into CATSRVASPPYNEQFF.

The rearrangement links TRBV5-1 to TRBJ2-1; D unclear. Germline values: CDR1 SGHRS, CDR2 YFSETQ. With 4 bases removed from V and 3 bases from J, the gap between germline ends came to 8 bases. CDR3 size: 13 residues. CDR3 loop: CASSPESYNEQFF. DNA of the CDR3: TGCGCCAGCAGCCCCGAGAGCTACAATGAGCAGTTCTTC.

This clonotype has only a few counts. Possible read error: a much larger clone is one base away. This sequence joins TRBV20-1 and TRBJ2-1; TRBD2 aligns across 8 bases. Germline assignment: CDR1 DFQATT and CDR2 SNEGSKA (reference sequence). There are 16 residues in the CDR3. The CDR3 sequence: CCARDSSGMDYNEQFF. The CDR3 DNA follows: TGCTGTGCTAGAGACAGTAGCGGGATGGACTACAATGAGCAGTTCTTC.

This clonotype was recorded at least ten times. The chain uses TRBV6-5 and TRBJ1-1; D unclear. CDR1 is MNHEY and CDR2 is SVGAGI in the germline V gene. CDR3 size: 13 residues. V lost 0 bases, J lost 5 bases, and 7 bases lay in between. The CDR3 reads CASSYSEVTEAFF. The CDR3 DNA reads TGTGCCAGCAGTTACTCAGAGGTTACTGAAGCTTTCTTT.

Note on this clonotype: Possible read error: a much larger clone is one base away. The chain recombines TRBV7-2 with TRBJ2-7; D may be TRBD1 or TRBD2 (6 bases each). CDR3 length: 15 amino acids. Germline CDR1 is SGHTA and CDR2 is FQGNSA. Here the CDR3 DNA reads TGTGCCTGCAGCTTAGGAGGTCGGGGGCCATACGAGCAGTACTTC. This translates into CACSLGGRGPYEQYF. The full variable domain, in which reference TRBV7-2 and TRBJ2-7 provide the parts outside the CDR3, is GAGVSQSPSNKVTEKGKDVELRCDPISGHTALYWYRQSLGQGLEFLIYFQGNSAPDKSGLPSDRFSAERTGGSVSTLTIQRTQQEDSAVYLCACSLGGRGPYEQYFGPGTRLTVT.

The chain combines TRBV13 with TRBJ1-1; D remains unclear. V lost 1 base to trimming and J lost 0 bases, with 6 bases between them. Germline values: CDR1 PRHDT, CDR2 FYEKMQ (reference sequence). The CDR3 contains 14 residues. The CDR3 DNA follows: TGTGCCAGCAGCTTAGTGCATATGAACACTGAAGCTTTCTTT. Encoded protein: CASSLVHMNTEAFF.

The chain is built from TRBV7-8 and TRBJ2-5, with 10 bases fitting TRBD2. Germline V lookup: CDR1 SGHVS, CDR2 FQNEAQ. V was pared by 3 bases and J by 5 bases, with 6 bases of the junction left unmatched. There are 15 residues in the CDR3. The CDR3 region has the DNA TGTGCCAGCAGCTTCGCAGCGGGGGGGCCGGAGACCCAGTACTTC. This codes for CASSFAAGGPETQYF.

The chain carries TRBV3-1 and TRBJ2-7; D remains unclear. Germline CDR1 and CDR2: LGHDT and YNNKEL (reference sequence). CDR3 length: 16 amino acids. Trimming pared 1 base from V and 0 bases from J, leaving 13 bases between. CDR3 region: CASSQGHGDPSYEQYF. CDR3 DNA: TGTGCCAGCAGCCAAGGTCATGGAGACCCCTCCTACGAGCAGTACTTC.

At least ten counts were recorded for this clonotype. This chain joins TRBV6-5 and TRBJ2-1; D gene unclear. CDR3 size: 11 residues. The V and J ends lost 2 bases and 8 bases respectively, with 4 bases between them. Germline values: CDR1 MNHEY, CDR2 SVGAGI. This chain's CDR3 is CASSYGYEQFF. The DNA of the CDR3 is TGTGCCAGCAGTTACGGGTATGAGCAGTTCTTC.

In this sample, this clonotype turned up many times. This chain joins TRBV20-1 and TRBJ1-6; no firm D call. V dropped 0 bases and J dropped 9 bases, with 12 bases sitting between them. This CDR3 has 14 residues. Germline V gene lookup returns CDR1 DFQATT and CDR2 SNEGSKA (reference sequence). DNA of the CDR3: TGCAGTGCTAGAGATTATGAACGTGGTTCACCCCTCCACTTT. This sequence encodes CSARDYERGSPLHF.